A single sample gave rise to the 25 T cell receptor beta chains below, sequenced in a study of tumor-infiltrating lymphocytes in localized non-small cell lung cancer. The data were produced by immunoSEQ multiplex PCR, yet TCRdb's version contains in-frame clones alone and is incomplete. The sample has 15,000 to 20,000 clones, about three quarters seen once. Input material: lung tumor tissue. The receptors originated from a human donor with non-small cell lung cancer.

The gene calls are TRBV29-1 and TRBJ1-2; TRBD1 might be the D (6 bases). CDR1 SQVTM and CDR2 ANQGSEA come from the germline V gene. CDR3 length: 13 amino acids. Trimming stripped 6 bases from V and 6 bases from J, with 17 bases between. CDR3 nucleotide sequence: TGCAGCGTCCCCTCTGTGGGGGCTGATGGCTACACCTTC. It specifies CSVPSVGADGYTF.

A single count supports this clone. The chain has TRBV28 and TRBJ1-1; D is unresolved. This CDR3 has 15 residues. Germline V gene data show CDR1 as MDHEN and CDR2 as SYDVKM. V was clipped by 2 bases and J by 5 bases, with 15 bases between them. The CDR3 reads CASSLPRRRGTEAFF. The CDR3 bases are TGTGCCAGCAGTTTACCCCGTCGACGAGGGACTGAAGCTTTCTTT. Using reference TRBV28 and TRBJ1-1 for the parts outside the CDR3, the full variable domain is DVKVTQSSRYLVKRTGEKVFLECVQDMDHENMFWYRQDPGLGLRLIYFSYDVKMKEKGDIPEGYSVSREKKERFSLILESASTNQTSMYLCASSLPRRRGTEAFFGQGTRLTVV.

The rearrangement uses TRBV4-1 and TRBJ2-3; 11 positions match TRBD2. Germline CDR1 is MGHRA and CDR2 is YSYEKL. The V segment lost 1 base and the J segment 0 bases; nucleotides outside the gene matches: 9. The CDR3 consists of 19 residues. As DNA, the CDR3 is TGCGCCAGCAGCCAAGGACTAGCGGGGAGGGTTGGAAGCACAGATACGCAGTATTTT. Protein: CASSQGLAGRVGSTDTQYF.

The chain carries TRBV11-2 and TRBJ2-7; TRBD1 or TRBD2 may be the D gene (5 bases each). Trimming removed 0 bases at V and 3 bases at J, with 12 bases between. The CDR3 covers 15 residues. Germline CDR1 is SGHAT and CDR2 is FQNNGV. In nucleotides, the CDR3 is TGTGCCAGCAGCTTAGAGAGAGGGGAGAACTACGAGCAGTACTTC. It is translated as CASSLERGENYEQYF.

This clone was observed a handful of times. Relative to the germline gene, one junction end is altered; a read error may explain this. The chain recombines TRBV2 with TRBJ1-1, with D uncertain. This CDR3 is 11 amino acids long. Germline-derived CDR1 and CDR2 are SNHLY and FYNNEI. CDR3 coding DNA: TGTGCCGCAAAATTGAACATTGAAGCTTTCTTT. It specifies CAAKLNIEAFF.

This clone occurred once. This rearrangement joins TRBV5-1 to TRBJ1-1, with TRBD1 as a possible D gene (5 bases). V was clipped by 4 bases and J by 2 bases, with 9 bases between them. The CDR3 runs to 13 residues. The germline CDR1 and CDR2 sequences are SGHRS and YFSETQ. The CDR3 DNA sequence: TGCGCCAGCAGCCCTGACAGCAACACTGAAGCTTTCTTT. Residues: CASSPDSNTEAFF.

The chain uses TRBV18 and TRBJ2-1, with D tentatively TRBD1 or TRBD2 (5 bases each). V lost 2 bases and J 9 bases, leaving 17 bases between the germline ends. CDR3 length: 15 residues. From germline, CDR1 is KGHSH and CDR2 LQKENI. The CDR3 DNA is TGTGCCAGCTCACCAAGGGGAACTAGTGTGGGTGAGCAGTTCTTC. The encoded protein is CASSPRGTSVGEQFF.

This clone was seen only a few times. The rearrangement joins TRBV5-1 to TRBJ2-5; 8 nucleotides align to TRBD1. This CDR3 is 14 amino acids long. The ends lost 3 bases at V and 4 bases at J; junction bases unmatched: 5. The germline V gene has CDR1 SGHRS and CDR2 YFSETQ. CDR3 bases: TGCGCCAGCAGCTCCGGACAGGGTCGAGAGACCCAGTACTTC. Translated, it gives CASSSGQGRETQYF.

The rearrangement joins TRBV19 to TRBJ2-7; D call uncertain. Germline V gene sequence: CDR1 LNHDA, CDR2 SQIVND (reference sequence). V was clipped by 4 bases and J by 3 bases, with 13 bases between them. CDR3 size: 14 residues. This chain's CDR3 is CASSTEDGRYEQYF. In DNA, the CDR3 is TGTGCCAGTAGTACAGAGGACGGCCGCTACGAGCAGTACTTC.

This clone is medium-sized (0.01 to 0.1%) by share. In DNA form, the CDR3 reads TGTGCCAGCAGTATCAGGGACCCCGGGGAGCTGTTTTTT. Protein sequence: CASSIRDPGELFF. This chain connects TRBV11-3 to TRBJ2-2; D might be TRBD1 or TRBD2, each matching 5 bases. Per the germline V gene, CDR1 is SGHNT and CDR2 is YENEEA. This CDR3 is built from 13 residues. Trimming took 6 bases from V and 6 from J, leaving 11 bases between them.

This clone turned up a few times. This chain joins TRBV2 and TRBJ1-5, with 9 bases aligning to TRBD1. Unmatched junction bases numbered 8, after V lost 6 bases and J lost 5 bases. Per germline, CDR1 SNHLY and CDR2 FYNNEI. There are 15 residues in the CDR3. The CDR3 DNA sequence: TGTGCCAGCAGGCCCGGGACAGGGTTTTATCAGCCCCAGCATTTT. Its protein product is CASRPGTGFYQPQHF.

The V and J genes are TRBV27 and TRBJ1-1; D uncertain. Trimming pared 7 bases from V and 3 bases from J, leaving 9 bases between. CDR3 length: 12 residues. Germline V gives CDR1 MNHEY, CDR2 SMNVEV (reference sequence). The CDR3 DNA is TGTGCCAGCATCGTCCGGGACACTGAAGCTTTCTTT. As protein: CASIVRDTEAFF.

The V and J genes are TRBV7-9 and TRBJ2-7, with D unresolved. This CDR3 contains 15 residues. Germline V gene lookup returns CDR1 SEHNR and CDR2 FQNEAQ (reference sequence). The V end was cut by 4 bases, the J end by 1 base, with 14 bases between. CDR3 residues: CASSSDLKGSYEQYF. The CDR3 DNA sequence: TGTGCCAGCAGCTCAGACCTTAAAGGGTCCTACGAGCAGTACTTC.

This clone was found once. The gene calls are TRBV9 and TRBJ2-5; perhaps TRBD2 as D (7 bases). This CDR3 comprises 15 residues. Per the germline V gene, CDR1 is SGDLS and CDR2 is YYNGEE. Between the trimmed V and J ends, which lost 4 bases and 4 bases, there was a span of 17 bases. CDR3 region: CASSPRGGGVETQYF. Here the CDR3 DNA reads TGTGCCAGCAGCCCAAGAGGGGGAGGGGTAGAGACCCAGTACTTC.

This rearrangement joins TRBV2 to TRBJ1-4, with D unresolved. CDR1 SNHLY and CDR2 FYNNEI come from the germline V gene. Trimming shortened V by 9 bases and J by 8 bases, and 16 bases separated the two germline ends. CDR3 length: 13 residues. CDR3 sequence reads: CASSNRYLEKLFF. For the CDR3, the DNA is TGTGCCAGTTCGAATCGGTACCTGGAAAAACTGTTTTTT.

The chain joins TRBV7-9 to TRBJ2-3; D may be TRBD1 (6 bases). Germline assignment: CDR1 SEHNR and CDR2 FQNEAQ (reference sequence). Trimming left V 5 bases short and J 3 bases short, with 9 bases between. The CDR3 is made up of 13 amino acids. CDR3 amino acids: CASSTQGTDTQYF. DNA for the CDR3: TGTGCCAGCAGCACCCAGGGGACAGATACGCAGTATTTT.

This clone was observed once. V usage is TRBV5-6 and J usage is TRBJ2-1; D possibly corresponds to TRBD1 (6 bases). The CDR3 runs to 14 residues. Germline values: CDR1 SGHDT, CDR2 YYEEEE. V dropped 2 bases and J dropped 4 bases, with 10 bases sitting between them. DNA of the CDR3: TGTGCCAGCAGCTTCCGGGACAATTACAATGAGCAGTTCTTC. Residues: CASSFRDNYNEQFF.

This clone appeared a few times. CDR3 loop: CSVEALGGYEQYF. CDR3 DNA sequence: TGCAGCGTTGAGGCGTTAGGGGGCTACGAGCAGTACTTC. V gene TRBV29-1 combines with J gene TRBJ2-7; maybe TRBD1 (6 bases). CDR1 and CDR2 (germline): SQVTM, ANQGSEA. CDR3 size: 13 residues. Between the trimmed V and J ends, which lost 3 bases and 3 bases, there was a span of 12 bases.

The chain employs TRBV5-5 and TRBJ2-2; possibly TRBD1 for D (5 bases). With 2 bases removed from V and 4 bases from J, the gap between germline ends came to 18 bases. The germline V gene has CDR1 SGHKS and CDR2 YYEKEE (reference sequence). The CDR3 sequence is 17 residues long. The CDR3 DNA sequence: TGTGCCAGCAGCTTTAAGCAGTGGGGCAAGTCCACCGGGGAGCTGTTTTTT. Residues: CASSFKQWGKSTGELFF.

The chain uses TRBV7-9 and TRBJ2-1; tentatively, D is TRBD1 (6 bases). This CDR3 has 15 amino acids. Trimming took 1 base from V and 10 from J, leaving 17 bases between them. Germline V gives CDR1 SEHNR, CDR2 FQNEAQ (reference sequence). This chain's CDR3 is CASSLGSRGSQEQFF. CDR3 in DNA: TGTGCCAGCAGCTTAGGGTCCAGGGGCTCACAAGAGCAGTTCTTC.

This clone appeared a few times. J is TRBJ2-2 and V is TRBV2, with 12 bases that match TRBD2. Germline CDR1 and CDR2: SNHLY and FYNNEI. After removal of 6 bases from V and 5 bases from J, the junction contained 7 bases not matched to a gene. The CDR3 is 16 amino acids. The CDR3 reads CASRRTSGINTGELFF. The CDR3 bases are TGTGCCAGCAGGAGGACTAGCGGGATAAATACCGGGGAGCTGTTTTTT.

This chain uses TRBV28 with TRBJ1-4; 9 bases line up with TRBD1. V shed 5 bases and J 6 bases; nucleotides not matched to a gene: 7. The length of the CDR3 is 15 residues. Germline values: CDR1 MDHEN, CDR2 SYDVKM. The CDR3 is CASSVGGQGDEKLFF. The CDR3 DNA sequence: TGTGCCAGCAGTGTAGGGGGACAGGGAGATGAAAAACTGTTTTTT.

The chain recombines TRBV6-5 with TRBJ1-5; no definite D call. Trimming stripped 0 bases from V and 3 bases from J, with 3 bases between. The CDR3 has 13 residues. Germline CDR1 MNHEY, CDR2 SVGAGI. DNA for the CDR3: TGTGCCAGCAGTTACTCCTACAATCAGCCCCAGCATTTT. As protein: CASSYSYNQPQHF.

This clone was detected once. The CDR3 nucleotides are TGTGCCAGCAGCTTGACAGTCTCTGGAAACACCATATATTTT. Protein sequence: CASSLTVSGNTIYF. V gene TRBV28 combines with J gene TRBJ1-3, with D possibly being TRBD1 (5 bases). V was pared by 6 bases and J by 0 bases, with 9 bases between. The CDR3 totals 14 residues. Germline CDR1 is MDHEN and CDR2 is SYDVKM.

The rearrangement links TRBV2 to TRBJ2-5, with 11 nucleotides matching TRBD1. This CDR3 has 14 residues. Trimming cost V 6 bases and J 7 bases; bases outside gene matches: 7. Germline loops: CDR1 SNHLY, CDR2 FYNNEI. The CDR3 loop reads CASRPGQGDRTQYF. In nucleotides, the CDR3 is TGTGCCAGCAGACCGGGACAGGGGGATCGGACCCAGTACTTC.